This TCR beta chain was observed in a study of CD8 T cells in ankylosing spondylitis. Study findings and constraints: Disease-linked clones were found to be CD8+ and relatively rare in peripheral blood. What seemed typical of ankylosing spondylitis blood was a TCR beta motif built from 8 or 9 highly homologous variants. As reported, disease-linked clones showed significant enrichment in matched ankylosing spondylitis synovial fluid. Prior literature has documented some motif variants in synovial fluid and blood from reactive arthritis.

As to this clonotype: Its cognate antigen is unknown. Being one base from a much bigger clone, this may be a read error.

5'-RACE, quantitative and with molecular barcodes, yielded the TCR beta libraries. TCRdb used MiXCR to reprocess the 5' RACE reads, holding one entry per CDR3 protein. Here the sample spans about 540,000 distinct CDR3 sequences, about 13% being singletons. After removal of 3 bases from V and 2 bases from J, the junction contained 7 bases not matched to a gene. This CDR3 comprises 14 residues. Germline CDR1 DFQATT, CDR2 SNEGSKA (reference sequence). The receptor comes from a male donor with ankylosing spondylitis. Sequencing was done on a sample of blood, either unsorted or a sorted T cell fraction (not recorded which). The rearrangement links TRBV20-1 to TRBJ2-7; TRBD2 matches at 7 bases. The CDR3 coding sequence is TGCAGTGCTAGTCGCGACAGCGGGACCTACGAGCAGTACTTC. Its protein is CSASRDSGTYEQYF.